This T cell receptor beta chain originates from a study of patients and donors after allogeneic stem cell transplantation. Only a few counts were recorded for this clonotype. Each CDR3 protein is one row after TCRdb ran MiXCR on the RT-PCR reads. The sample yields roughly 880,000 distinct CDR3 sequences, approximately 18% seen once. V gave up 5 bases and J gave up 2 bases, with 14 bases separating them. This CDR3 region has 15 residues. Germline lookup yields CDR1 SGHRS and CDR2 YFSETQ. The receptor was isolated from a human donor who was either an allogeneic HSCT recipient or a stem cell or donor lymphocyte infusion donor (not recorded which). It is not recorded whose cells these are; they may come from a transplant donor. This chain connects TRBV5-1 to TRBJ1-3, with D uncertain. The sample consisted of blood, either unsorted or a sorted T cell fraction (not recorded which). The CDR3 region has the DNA TGCGCCAGCAGTCTAGACGGACTTACTGGAAACACCATATATTTT. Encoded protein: CASSLDGLTGNTIYF.